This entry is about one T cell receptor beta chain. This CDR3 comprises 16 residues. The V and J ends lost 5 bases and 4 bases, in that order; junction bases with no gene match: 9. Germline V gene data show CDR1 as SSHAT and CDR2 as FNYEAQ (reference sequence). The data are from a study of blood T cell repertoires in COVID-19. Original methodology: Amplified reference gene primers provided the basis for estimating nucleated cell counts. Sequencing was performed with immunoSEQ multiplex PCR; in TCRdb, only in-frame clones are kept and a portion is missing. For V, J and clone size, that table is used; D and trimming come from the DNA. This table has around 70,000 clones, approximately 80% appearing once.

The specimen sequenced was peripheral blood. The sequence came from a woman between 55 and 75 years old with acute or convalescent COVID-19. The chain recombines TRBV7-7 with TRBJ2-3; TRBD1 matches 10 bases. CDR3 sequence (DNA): TGTGCCAGCAGCACGGGACAGGGGAGCAGTGCAGATACGCAGTATTTT. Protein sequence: CASSTGQGSSADTQYF.